This TCR beta chain came from a study of shared clonotypes between healthy human individuals. The V gene's germline CDR1 is SGHNT and CDR2 YYREEE (reference sequence). Trimming took 3 bases from V and 4 from J; bases not matched to a gene: 15. The CDR3 has 18 residues. Assay used: immunoSEQ multiplex PCR; TCRdb lists only in-frame clones, some missing. The repertoire holds roughly 2.4 million clones, approximately 95% seen once, with less than 0.15% in the top ten. The sample taken for sequencing was naive CD4+ T cells sorted from blood. Subset noted: CD45RA+ positively selected. This sequence joins TRBV5-4 and TRBJ2-4, with 8 bases identical to TRBD1. The sequence came from a man younger than 30 in good health. The CDR3 loop reads CASSSGNTGGPLKNIQYF. CDR3 coding DNA: TGTGCCAGCAGCTCGGGAAATACAGGGGGTCCCTTAAAAAACATTCAGTACTTC.